Listed below are T cell receptor beta chains from one sample, sequenced in a study of blood T cell repertoires in COVID-19. The data were produced by immunoSEQ multiplex PCR, yet TCRdb's version contains in-frame clones alone and is incomplete. The data hold fewer than 30,000 clones, with approximately 96% observed a single time. Sequencing used peripheral blood. Receptor source: a human donor with active COVID-19. The donor label of this sample is uncertain. Each CDR3 is given with its conserved first and last residue. The D gene is left open where the match is weak. Only some rows state a clone size, as once, few, many or a class for expanded clones.

NA,NA,TRBJ2-3,TRBV10-3,15,CAISGKAGVADTQYF,TGTGCCATCAGTGGGAAAGCAGGGGTGGCAGATACGCAGTATTTT
NA,NA,TRBJ2-3,TRBV28,13,CASTEGRTDTQYF,TGTGCCAGCACGGAGGGCCGAACAGATACGCAGTATTTT
TRBD2,NA,TRBJ2-3,TRBV7-2,17,CASSLGLAGSRTDTQYF,TGTGCCAGCAGCTTAGGACTAGCGGGGTCTCGCACAGATACGCAGTATTTT
NA,NA,TRBJ2-2,TRBV9,14,CASSVELDTGELFF,TGTGCCAGCAGCGTAGAGCTCGACACCGGGGAGCTGTTTTTT
TRBD1,NA,TRBJ1-3,TRBV5-4,16,CASSSGQGRAGNTIYF,TGTGCCAGCAGCTCTGGACAGGGGAGAGCTGGAAACACCATATATTTT
TRBD1,NA,TRBJ1-6,TRBV24-1,18,CATSPGQGSLSYNSPLHF,TGTGCCACCAGCCCGGGACAGGGGAGCCTTTCCTATAATTCACCCCTCCACTTT
TRBD1,NA,TRBJ1-2,TRBV6-6,16,CASTPGGDRARYGYTF,TGTGCCAGCACCCCTGGGGGGGACAGGGCTCGCTATGGCTACACCTTC
NA,NA,TRBJ1-2,TRBV19,14,CASSIWDIDYGYTF,TGTGCCAGTAGTATCTGGGACATCGACTATGGCTACACCTTC
TRBD2,NA,TRBJ2-3,TRBV5-1,15,CASSLLAGDADTQYF,TGCGCCAGCAGCTTGTTAGCGGGAGATGCTGATACGCAGTATTTT
NA,NA,TRBJ2-5,TRBV6-5,13,CASSYSSGETQYF,TGTGCCAGCAGTTACTCGAGCGGAGAGACCCAGTACTTC
TRBD2,NA,TRBJ2-3,TRBV5-1,16,CASSGIAGGLVDTQYF,TGCGCCAGCAGCGGAATAGCGGGGGGGCTGGTAGATACGCAGTATTTT
NA,NA,TRBJ1-5,TRBV19,13,CASSIRGPAAQHF,TGTGCCAGTAGTATCAGGGGTCCGGCGGCCCAGCATTTT
NA,NA,TRBJ2-2,TRBV7-8,13,CASTKPGPGELFF,TGTGCCAGCACTAAACCTGGGCCCGGGGAGCTGTTTTTT
NA,NA,TRBJ2-7,TRBV21-1,15,CASSNPGLAGYEQYF,TGTGCCAGCAGCAACCCGGGACTAGCGGGCTACGAGCAGTACTTC
NA,NA,TRBJ2-7,TRBV27,15,CASSYKGLGVYEQYF,TGTGCCAGCAGTTACAAGGGGTTGGGTGTCTACGAGCAGTACTTC
NA,NA,TRBJ1-5,TRBV7-9,14,CASSFGQPNQPQHF,TGTGCCAGCAGCTTCGGACAGCCCAATCAGCCCCAGCATTTT
TRBD2,NA,TRBJ2-1,TRBV6-4,15,CASSDQPLADNEQFF,TGTGCCAGCAGTGACCAGCCCCTAGCGGACAATGAGCAGTTCTTC
NA,NA,TRBJ2-7,TRBV29-1,12,CSVVKSRYEQYF,TGCAGCGTTGTGAAGAGTCGCTACGAGCAGTACTTC
NA,NA,TRBJ2-7,TRBV19,13,CASSMRQDYEQYF,TGTGCCAGTAGTATGAGACAGGACTACGAGCAGTACTTC
NA,NA,TRBJ2-1,TRBV27,13,CASRRGAGNEQFF,TGTGCCAGCCGCCGGGGTGCCGGCAATGAGCAGTTCTTC
NA,NA,TRBJ1-1,TRBV3-1/TRBV3-2,14,CASSQVFRNTEAFF,TGTGCCAGCAGCCAAGTTTTCAGAAACACTGAAGCTTTCTTT
NA,NA,TRBJ1-5,TRBV6-5,14,CASMQGLGNQPQHF,TGTGCCAGCATGCAGGGGCTGGGCAATCAGCCCCAGCATTTT
TRBD1,NA,TRBJ1-6,TRBV7-9,13,CASSSTTGGPLHF,TGTGCCAGCAGCTCAACTACAGGGGGGCCCCTCCACTTT
TRBD2,once,TRBJ2-1,TRBV5-1,16,CASSLKGGSSYNEQFF,TGCGCCAGCAGCTTGAAAGGCGGGAGCTCCTACAATGAGCAGTTCTTC
NA,NA,TRBJ1-6,TRBV27,15,CASSPLWGHDSPLHF,TGTGCCAGCAGTCCCCTATGGGGGCATGATTCACCCCTCCACTTT
TRBD1,NA,TRBJ1-1,TRBV7-8,14,CASSLADRRSGAFF,TGTGCCAGCAGCTTAGCGGACAGGAGATCTGGTGCTTTCTTT
NA,NA,TRBJ2-3,TRBV27,15,CASSLGTGLTDTQYF,TGTGCCAGCAGTTTAGGGACGGGACTCACAGATACGCAGTATTTT
NA,NA,TRBJ1-1,TRBV6-4,13,CASSAGDNTEAFF,TGTGCCAGCAGTGCAGGGGATAACACTGAAGCTTTCTTT
TRBD2,NA,TRBJ2-3,TRBV10-3,16,CAIRSEIAGGADTQYF,TGTGCCATCAGGTCAGAGATAGCGGGGGGGGCAGATACGCAGTATTTT
NA,NA,TRBJ1-1,TRBV13,15,CASSLTGGANTEAFF,TGTGCCAGCAGCTTAACTGGGGGGGCTAACACTGAAGCTTTCTTT
TRBD2,NA,TRBJ2-3,TRBV5-1,17,CASSPGTSGRVTDTQYF,TGCGCCAGCAGCCCCGGGACTAGCGGGAGAGTCACAGATACGCAGTATTTT
TRBD2,NA,TRBJ2-1,TRBV28,15,CASSSASTSGNEQFF,TGTGCCAGCAGTTCTGCCTCGACTAGCGGCAATGAGCAGTTCTTC
TRBD2,few,TRBJ2-3,TRBV28,19,CASSPSSSGADSSSDTQYF,TGTGCCAGCAGCCCCTCGAGTAGCGGGGCCGATTCGAGCTCAGATACGCAGTATTTT
NA,NA,TRBJ2-1,TRBV4-3,12,CASRSQANEQFF,TGCGCCAGCAGAAGTCAGGCGAATGAGCAGTTCTTC
NA,NA,TRBJ1-5,TRBV2,14,CASSARGEGEPQHF,TGTGCCAGCAGTGCCCGGGGTGAGGGGGAGCCCCAGCATTTT